Sequencing of this TCR beta chain was carried out in a study of cytomegalovirus exposure and HLA in healthy donors. In the case of this clone: Antigen unknown.

In the PCR, 60 Vbeta and 13 Jbeta primers were used. Data came from immunoSEQ multiplex PCR; TCRdb stores just in-frame clones and leaves some out. The top ten hold over 5% of the sample, which has about 130,000 clones, less than 80% seen once. The study's findings and limits: When analyzed later, a missense DCLRE1C variant was found to be linked to TCR beta V- and J-gene trimming.

CDR3 length: 14 residues. V trimming: 1 base; J trimming: 1 base; junction bases outside the gene matches: 4. CDR1 is GTSNPN and CDR2 is SVGIG in the germline V gene (reference sequence). Sequenced: PBMCs. The receptor was isolated from a man aged 35 to 55 in good health and CMV-seropositive. The rearrangement joins TRBV30 to TRBJ2-7, with 7 bases lining up with TRBD2. The CDR3 sequence is CAWSGGGISYEQYF. The CDR3, as DNA: TGTGCCTGGAGTGGGGGAGGGATATCCTACGAGCAGTACTTC. Variable domain in full (rest from reference TRBV30 and TRBJ2-7): SQTIHQWPATLVQPVGSPLSLECTVEGTSNPNLYWYRQAAGRGLQLLFYSVGIGQISSEVPQNLSASRPQDRQFILSSKKLLLSDSGFYLCAWSGGGISYEQYFGPGTRLTVT.